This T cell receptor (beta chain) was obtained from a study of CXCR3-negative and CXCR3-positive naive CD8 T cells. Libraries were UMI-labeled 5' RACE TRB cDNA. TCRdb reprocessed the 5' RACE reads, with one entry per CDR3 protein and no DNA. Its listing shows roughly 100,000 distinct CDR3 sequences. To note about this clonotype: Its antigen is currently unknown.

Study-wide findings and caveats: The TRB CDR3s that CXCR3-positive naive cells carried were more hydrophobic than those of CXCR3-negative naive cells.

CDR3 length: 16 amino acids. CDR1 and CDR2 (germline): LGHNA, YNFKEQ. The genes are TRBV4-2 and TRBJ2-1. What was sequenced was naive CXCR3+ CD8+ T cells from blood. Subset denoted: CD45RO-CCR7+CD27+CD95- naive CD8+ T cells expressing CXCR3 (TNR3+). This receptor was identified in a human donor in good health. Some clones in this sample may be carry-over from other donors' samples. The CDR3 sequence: CASSHFHDGVENEQFF.